The 28 T cell receptor beta chains in this list originate from one sample, sequenced in a study of CXCR3-negative and CXCR3-positive naive CD8 T cells. It was by 5' RACE with UMI labels that the TRB cDNA libraries were prepared. TCRdb reprocessed the 5' RACE reads; each CDR3 protein has one entry and no DNA is given. The sample data list some 130,000 distinct CDR3 sequences. Specimen: naive CXCR3- CD8+ T cells from blood. Subset of the sample: CD45RO-CCR7+CD27+CD95- naive CD8+ T cells lacking CXCR3 (TNR3-). The receptor set was obtained from a human donor in good health. Some clones in this sample may be carry-over from other donors' samples.

This sequence joins TRBV12-3 or TRBV12-4 and TRBJ2-4. The CDR3 is 15 amino acids. This CDR3 reads CASSLLGSAKNIQYF.

The rearrangement joins TRBV25-1 to TRBJ1-2; TCRdb lists TRBD1, though no DNA is available to test this call. This CDR3 comprises 14 residues. In germline, CDR1 is MGHDK, CDR2 SYGVNS. CDR3 amino acids: CASSEYFLGTGYTF.

This sequence joins TRBV10-3 and TRBJ2-7. Per germline, CDR1 ENHRY and CDR2 SYGVKD. This CDR3 is built from 15 residues. CDR3 amino acids: CAISESVGLSYEQYF.

The rearrangement uses TRBV9 and TRBJ2-5. The V gene's germline CDR1 is SGDLS and CDR2 YYNGEE. The CDR3 runs to 14 residues. The CDR3 loop reads CASSVGWGSETQYF.

The rearrangement uses TRBV7-6 and TRBJ2-2; the D call from TCRdb, TRBD2, cannot be confirmed without DNA. The germline CDR1 and CDR2 sequences are SGHVS and FNYEAQ. CDR3 length equals 17 residues. CDR3: CASSFLMAGANTGELFF.

The J gene is TRBJ2-2, the V gene TRBV13; absent DNA, TCRdb's TRBD1 call cannot be checked. This CDR3 spans 14 amino acids. CDR1 PRHDT and CDR2 FYEKMQ come from the germline V gene (reference sequence). The chain's CDR3 is CASSTGTGTGELFF.

The chain joins TRBV3-1 to TRBJ2-7; the TRBD2 assignment by TCRdb is unverifiable without DNA. Germline CDR1 LGHDT, CDR2 YNNKEL (reference sequence). The CDR3 runs to 16 residues. CDR3 sequence reads: CASSQDGLAGNYEQYF.

The rearrangement joins TRBV4-1 to TRBJ2-1; TCRdb reports TRBD2, a call that lacks DNA to check it against. The CDR3 loop spans 15 amino acids. Germline values: CDR1 MGHRA, CDR2 YSYEKL. CDR3 residues: CASSLTSGRPTEQFF.

The gene calls are TRBV11-2 and TRBJ2-2; TCRdb's assignment of TRBD2 cannot be checked, as there is no DNA. The CDR3 runs to 16 residues. Germline values: CDR1 SGHAT, CDR2 FQNNGV. The CDR3 spells CASSHPSGSYTGELFF.

The chain joins TRBV5-6 to TRBJ1-1. The CDR3 covers 11 residues. Germline-derived CDR1 and CDR2 are SGHDT and YYEEEE. CDR3: CASSDGTEAFF.

The CDR3 sequence: CASSYYRGYEQYF. J is TRBJ2-7 and V is TRBV28; TCRdb names TRBD1, which stays unverified in the absence of DNA. This CDR3 spans 13 amino acids. The germline gives CDR1 MDHEN, CDR2 SYDVKM.

V is TRBV7-6 and J is TRBJ2-5; TCRdb's assignment of TRBD1 cannot be checked, as there is no DNA. The CDR3 extends over 15 amino acids. CDR1 and CDR2 from the germline V gene are SGHVS and FNYEAQ. The CDR3 protein is CASSSTGSNQETQYF.

The chain carries TRBV5-1 and TRBJ2-7; TCRdb selects TRBD2, and the lack of DNA leaves this call unchecked. Germline V gives CDR1 SGHRS, CDR2 YFSETQ. This CDR3 spans 14 amino acids. CDR3 sequence reads: CASSPAGGSYEQYF.

The genes are TRBV7-9 and TRBJ2-5; no DNA is available, so the TRBD1 call from TCRdb remains unchecked. CDR3 length equals 17 residues. Per germline, CDR1 SEHNR and CDR2 FQNEAQ (reference sequence). CDR3 sequence reads: CASSPPEQGQYQETQYF.

V and J are TRBV30 and TRBJ2-7; no DNA is available, so the TRBD1 call from TCRdb remains unchecked. The CDR3 is 14 amino acids. The germline V gene has CDR1 GTSNPN and CDR2 SVGIG (reference sequence). The CDR3 is CAWSKDRTWEEQYF.

This chain links TRBV29-1 with TRBJ2-7; TCRdb's D call, TRBD1, is unchecked because there is no DNA. CDR3 length: 12 amino acids. Germline V gene lookup returns CDR1 SQVTM and CDR2 ANQGSEA. CDR3: CSVERTGGEQYF.

V is TRBV28 and J is TRBJ1-2; checking the TCRdb D call of TRBD1 is not possible without DNA. Per the germline V gene, CDR1 is MDHEN and CDR2 is SYDVKM. The CDR3 runs 12 residues. CDR3: CASSLQGGGYTF.

V and J are TRBV4-2 and TRBJ1-1. The CDR3 runs to 13 residues. Per the germline V gene, CDR1 is LGHNA and CDR2 is YNFKEQ. CDR3 sequence: CASSQEVHTEAFF.

The gene calls are TRBV25-1 and TRBJ2-2; the D call of TRBD2 rests on TCRdb alone, since no DNA is present to check it. This CDR3 has 15 residues. Germline V gene data show CDR1 as MGHDK and CDR2 as SYGVNS. CDR3 protein: CASSVALGGTGELFF.

This chain links TRBV12-3 or TRBV12-4 with TRBJ2-5; TCRdb names TRBD2, which stays unverified in the absence of DNA. This CDR3 has 19 amino acids. The CDR3: CASSFPSDRASGGQETQYF.

This chain connects TRBV4-2 to TRBJ1-1. This CDR3 is built from 13 residues. Germline V gene lookup returns CDR1 LGHNA and CDR2 YNFKEQ. The CDR3: CASSQGLDPEAFF.

The V and J genes are TRBV11-2 and TRBJ2-7; the D call from TCRdb, TRBD2, cannot be confirmed without DNA. This CDR3 comprises 12 residues. Germline V lookup: CDR1 SGHAT, CDR2 FQNNGV. The CDR3 reads CASSPGLGEQYF.

The J gene is TRBJ2-3, the V gene TRBV4-1; TCRdb designates TRBD2, a call that cannot be tested without DNA. The CDR3 is 19 amino acids. Germline lookup yields CDR1 MGHRA and CDR2 YSYEKL. The CDR3 here is CASSQDFFFGSSDTDTQYF.

The chain is built from TRBV20-1 and TRBJ2-2; no DNA is available, so the TRBD1 call from TCRdb remains unchecked. This CDR3 has 15 residues. The V gene's germline CDR1 is DFQATT and CDR2 SNEGSKA (reference sequence). CDR3 loop: CSVDRADGPAGELFF.

The chain combines TRBV28 with TRBJ2-1; TCRdb's D call, TRBD2, is unchecked because there is no DNA. The CDR3 loop spans 17 amino acids. Germline-derived CDR1 and CDR2 are MDHEN and SYDVKM. CDR3 protein: CASSYGKGAGGYNEQFF.

The V and J genes are TRBV28 and TRBJ2-7; checking the TCRdb D call of TRBD2 is not possible without DNA. Germline CDR1 reads MDHEN; CDR2 reads SYDVKM. CDR3 length: 14 amino acids. The CDR3 spells CASRASGRAYEQYF.

This sequence joins TRBV29-1 and TRBJ1-1; there is no DNA to check the TCRdb D call of TRBD1. Germline V gene sequence: CDR1 SQVTM, CDR2 ANQGSEA. The CDR3 has 14 amino acids. CDR3 region: CSVEEGPRNTEAFF.

The genes are TRBV12-3 or TRBV12-4 and TRBJ2-2; checking the TCRdb D call of TRBD1 is not possible without DNA. The CDR3 has 16 residues. The CDR3 is CASSLSGRGNTGELFF.